These 8 T cell receptor beta chains came from one sample sequenced in a study of blood T cell repertoires in COVID-19. TCRdb's copy holds only in-frame clones and misses some; the assay was immunoSEQ multiplex PCR. Found here are 150,000 to 200,000 clones, about 88% of them singletons; the top ten hold approximately 2.1%. Input material: PBMCs or T cells enriched from blood (not recorded which). The receptor set was obtained from a woman aged 35 to 49 with acute COVID-19.

The chain links TRBV27 to TRBJ2-7, with a weak D call TRBD1 (6 bases). The CDR3 sequence is 14 residues long. Trimming removed 6 bases at V and 5 bases at J, with 17 bases between. The germline gives CDR1 MNHEY, CDR2 SMNVEV (reference sequence). CDR3 loop: CASSRGQQAHEQYF. The DNA for the CDR3 is TGTGCCAGCAGCCGCGGACAGCAAGCCCACGAGCAGTACTTC.

The V and J genes are TRBV4-3 and TRBJ1-1; perhaps TRBD1 as D (6 bases). Germline loops: CDR1 LGHNA, CDR2 YSLEER. V gave up 0 bases and J gave up 4 bases, with 15 bases separating them. The CDR3 contains 16 residues. This CDR3 is CASSQDGSTGTTEAFF. Here the CDR3 DNA reads TGCGCCAGCAGCCAAGATGGGTCCACAGGGACCACTGAAGCTTTCTTT.

The V gene is TRBV18, the J gene TRBJ2-7, with 10 bases that match TRBD2. J lost 4 bases, V lost 6 bases, and 3 bases had no gene match. The germline gives CDR1 KGHSH, CDR2 LQKENI. The CDR3 loop spans 13 amino acids. CDR3 bases: TGTGCCAGCTCTGGGACTAGCGAGTACGAGCAGTACTTC. This encodes CASSGTSEYEQYF.

V gene TRBV7-8 combines with J gene TRBJ2-3, with D perhaps matching TRBD1 (5 bases). CDR1 and CDR2 from the germline V gene are SGHVS and FQNEAQ. Trimming took off 8 bases at V and 3 bases at J, with 18 bases between the two ends. This CDR3 spans 15 amino acids. The CDR3 loop is CASGIRGHGTDTQYF. DNA for the CDR3: TGTGCCAGCGGAATAAGGGGTCATGGTACAGATACGCAGTATTTT. Complete variable domain (other parts from reference TRBV7-8 and TRBJ2-3): GAGVSQSPRYKVAKRGQDVALRCDPISGHVSLFWYQQALGQGPEFLTYFQNEAQLDKSGLPSDRFFAERPEGSVSTLKIQRTQQEDSAVYLCASGIRGHGTDTQYFGPGTRLTVL.

The rearrangement joins TRBV18 to TRBJ2-2; perhaps TRBD1 as D (5 bases). V was shortened by 8 bases and J by 6 bases, with 22 bases between the two germline ends. This CDR3 is built from 16 residues. CDR1 and CDR2 from the germline V gene are KGHSH and LQKENI. CDR3 amino acids: CASPSQDQEGAGELFF. CDR3 nucleotides: TGTGCCAGCCCATCCCAGGACCAAGAAGGGGCCGGGGAGCTGTTTTTT.

V gene TRBV28 combines with J gene TRBJ2-5, with D tentatively TRBD1 (5 bases). The CDR3 covers 14 residues. CDR1 and CDR2 (germline): MDHEN, SYDVKM. V lost 2 bases and J lost 3, with 10 bases in between. The CDR3 bases are TGTGCCAGCAGTTTAAGGGGCGGAGAAGAGACCCAGTACTTC. Translating gives CASSLRGGEETQYF.

This rearrangement joins TRBV5-1 to TRBJ2-5; D is possibly TRBD1 (5 bases). V gave up 3 bases and J gave up 2 bases, with 14 bases separating them. This CDR3 has 15 amino acids. Germline V gene data show CDR1 as SGHRS and CDR2 as YFSETQ. DNA of the CDR3: TGCGCCAGCAGCTCCCTGACAGAAACTCAAGAGACCCAGTACTTC. Translated, it gives CASSSLTETQETQYF. Full variable domain (outside the CDR3, taken from reference TRBV5-1 and TRBJ2-5): KAGVTQTPRYLIKTRGQQVTLSCSPISGHRSVSWYQQTPGQGLQFLFEYFSETQRNKGNFPGRFSGRQFSNSRSEMNVSTLELGDSALYLCASSSLTETQETQYFGPGTRLLVL.

This chain connects TRBV11-2 to TRBJ2-1, with 11 positions matching TRBD2. Trimming at V came to 1 base and at J to 10 bases, leaving 6 bases not matched to a gene. The V gene's germline CDR1 is SGHAT and CDR2 FQNNGV. The CDR3 spans 15 residues. The CDR3 loop reads CASSLGPSGRSEQFF. The CDR3 coding sequence is TGTGCCAGCAGCTTAGGGCCTAGCGGGAGGTCCGAGCAGTTCTTC.